The TCR beta chain under discussion was sequenced for a study of CD8+ T cells in alopecia areata. This clone was seen more than once but under ten times. Other DNA sequences in this specimen translate into the identical CDR3. Per the germline V gene, CDR1 is GTSNPN and CDR2 is SVGIG (reference sequence). Trimming removed 0 bases at V and 8 bases at J, with 8 bases between. The CDR3 is 12 amino acids. Collection of lesional scalp punch biopsies and peripheral blood was performed in alopecia areata patients. cDNA prepared by RNA extraction and subsequent reverse transcription served as the template for sequencing. Generated by immunoSEQ multiplex PCR, the TCRdb table keeps only in-frame clones and is missing some. This sample yields about 180,000 clones, of which roughly 60% are seen a single time; 1.7% belongs to the top ten.

The sample consisted of CD4+ T cells sorted from blood, taken at week 0. The V gene is TRBV30, the J gene TRBJ1-5; D is unresolved. The TCR sequence derives from a human donor with alopecia areata. The DNA for the CDR3 is TGTGCCTGGAGTGTACCGGGCAAGCCCCAGCATTTT. Protein product: CAWSVPGKPQHF.